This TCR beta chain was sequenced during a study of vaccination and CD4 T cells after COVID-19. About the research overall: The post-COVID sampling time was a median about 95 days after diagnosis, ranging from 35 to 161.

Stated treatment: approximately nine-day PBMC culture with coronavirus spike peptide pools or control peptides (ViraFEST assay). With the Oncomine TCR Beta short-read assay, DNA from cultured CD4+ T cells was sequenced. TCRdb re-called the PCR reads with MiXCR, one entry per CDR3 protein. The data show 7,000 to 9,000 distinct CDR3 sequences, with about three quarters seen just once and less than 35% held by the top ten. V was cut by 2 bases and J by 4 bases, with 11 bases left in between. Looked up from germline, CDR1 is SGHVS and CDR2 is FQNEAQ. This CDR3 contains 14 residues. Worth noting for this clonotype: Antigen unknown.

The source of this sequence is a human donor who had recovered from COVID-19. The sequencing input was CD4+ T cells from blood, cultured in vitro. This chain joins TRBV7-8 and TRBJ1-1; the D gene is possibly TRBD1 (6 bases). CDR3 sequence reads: CASSLQGRSTEAFF. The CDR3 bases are TGTGCCAGCAGCTTACAGGGGCGTTCCACTGAAGCTTTCTTT.